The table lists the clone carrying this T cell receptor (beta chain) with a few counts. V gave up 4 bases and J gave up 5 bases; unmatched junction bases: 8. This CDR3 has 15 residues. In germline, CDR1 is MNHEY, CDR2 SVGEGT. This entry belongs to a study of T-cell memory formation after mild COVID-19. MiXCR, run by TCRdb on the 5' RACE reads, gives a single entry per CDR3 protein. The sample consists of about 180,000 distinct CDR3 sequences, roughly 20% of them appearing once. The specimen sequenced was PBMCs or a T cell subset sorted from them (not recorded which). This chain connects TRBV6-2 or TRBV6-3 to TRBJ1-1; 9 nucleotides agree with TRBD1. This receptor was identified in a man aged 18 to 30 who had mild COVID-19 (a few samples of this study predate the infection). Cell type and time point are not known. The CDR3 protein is CASSSKMTGGTEAFF. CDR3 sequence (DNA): TGTGCCAGCAGTTCCAAGATGACAGGGGGGACTGAAGCTTTCTTT.